These T cell receptor beta chains were read from a single sample in a study of blood T cell repertoires in COVID-19. TCRdb keeps only in-frame clones here, not all; method: immunoSEQ multiplex PCR. The data show hundreds of thousands of clones, roughly four fifths seen once. Material: peripheral blood. Receptor source: a woman between 65 and 79 years old with acute or convalescent COVID-19. The CDR3 runs from the conserved cysteine through the conserved F or W. D genes are given only for firm matches. Expanded clones get a size class; other rows say once, few or many, or leave the size out.

size	D	V	J	DNA	CDR3
-	-	TRBV28	TRBJ1-2	TGTGCCAGCAGTCCCCGGTCCTATGGCTACACCTTC	CASSPRSYGYTF
-	TRBD1	TRBV6-6	TRBJ2-7	TGTGCCAGCAGCCGGACAGGGAGCTCCTACGAGCAGTACTTC	CASSRTGSSYEQYF
few	TRBD2	TRBV18	TRBJ2-7	TGTGCCAGCTCACCACTCGGACTAGCGGACGAGCAGTACTTC	CASSPLGLADEQYF
-	-	TRBV5-8	TRBJ1-1	TGTGCCAGCAGCTTGGCGGTCACTGAAGCTTTCTTT	CASSLAVTEAFF
-	-	TRBV19	TRBJ1-2	TGTGCCAGTAGTATAGACCCCCGGGACACCTATGGCTACACCTTC	CASSIDPRDTYGYTF
-	-	TRBV7-9	TRBJ1-1	TGTGCCAGCAGGGTACAGGGGAACACTGAAGCTTTCTTT	CASRVQGNTEAFF
-	TRBD2	TRBV7-2	TRBJ2-1	TGTGCCAGCAGCTTAGCGGCGGGGGTCAATGAGCAGTTCTTC	CASSLAAGVNEQFF
-	TRBD1	TRBV19	TRBJ1-4	TGTGCCAGTAGTAAGGACAGGGGGCTAATTGAAAAACTGTTTTTT	CASSKDRGLIEKLFF
-	TRBD1	TRBV7-9	TRBJ1-2	TGTGCCAGCAGCACAGGGGGGGCACTAGCTAACTATGGCTACACCTTC	CASSTGGALANYGYTF
-	TRBD1	TRBV3-1/TRBV3-2	TRBJ2-1	TGTGCCAGCAGCCCCGCCCCGGGACAGGGGTTTAGTAACTACAATGAGCAGTTCTTC	CASSPAPGQGFSNYNEQFF
-	TRBD2	TRBV19	TRBJ2-7	TGTGCCAGTAGTCCGGGACTAGCGGGGGCCGAGCAGTACTTC	CASSPGLAGAEQYF
few	-	TRBV15	TRBJ2-3	TGTGCCACCAGCAGCTACAGTTGGGGGGGCACAGATACGCAGTATTTT	CATSSYSWGGTDTQYF
-	TRBD1	TRBV19	TRBJ1-1	TGTGCCAGTAGTAGACAGGGCACTGAAGCTTTCTTT	CASSRQGTEAFF
-	-	TRBV19	TRBJ1-1	TGTGCCAGTAGTATGCAGGGACAAATGAACACTGAAGCTTTCTTT	CASSMQGQMNTEAFF
-	TRBD2	TRBV5-4	TRBJ2-3	TGTGCCAGCAGACCCACCCGAGGGAGCGGGGGGGCGACAGATACGCAGTATTTT	CASRPTRGSGGATDTQYF
-	-	TRBV5-6	TRBJ1-2	TGTGCCAGCAGCTTGGCCCCCGCGGGTCGGGGCTACACCTTC	CASSLAPAGRGYTF
-	TRBD1	TRBV7-2	TRBJ1-6	TGTGCCAGCAGCTCCCTAGGACAGGGGGCTTCACCCCTCCACTTT	CASSSLGQGASPLHF
-	TRBD1	TRBV14	TRBJ2-5	TGTGCCAGCAGCTCGAGAGGGGGCTTAGAGACCCAGTACTTC	CASSSRGGLETQYF
-	TRBD2	TRBV7-2	TRBJ2-2	TGTGCCAGCAGCCCGACTAGCGGGGGGACCGGGGAGCTGTTTTTT	CASSPTSGGTGELFF
-	-	TRBV19	TRBJ1-2	TGTGCCAGTAGCATCACCCTCGGACAGCACTATGGCTACACCTTC	CASSITLGQHYGYTF
-	-	TRBV4-2	TRBJ1-1	TGTGCCAGCAGCCAAGATGGTGGGGAGAGCACTGAAGCTTTCTTT	CASSQDGGESTEAFF
-	-	TRBV18	TRBJ1-1	TGTGCCAGCTCACCCGGGACATTTATGAACACTGAAGCTTTCTTT	CASSPGTFMNTEAFF
-	TRBD1	TRBV7-9	TRBJ2-2	TGTGCCAGCAGCTTCCCGGGACAGGGATACACCGGGGAGCTGTTTTTT	CASSFPGQGYTGELFF